This is a list of T cell receptor beta chains from one sample in a study of blood T cell repertoires in COVID-19. The protocol was immunoSEQ multiplex PCR, while the TCRdb copy is restricted to in-frame clones and leaves out a portion. The table lists about 140,000 clones, around 84% of them singletons. Specimen: peripheral blood. The source is a human donor with acute or convalescent COVID-19. The donor label of this sample is uncertain. CDR3s include the opening cysteine and the closing phenylalanine or tryptophan. A D gene is named only where the DNA matches it firmly. For some rows the clone size is stated as once, few or many, or as a class when expanded; others skip it.

D gene	clone size	V gene	J gene	CDR3 DNA	CDR3 protein
TRBD1	NA	TRBV2	TRBJ1-1	TGTGCCAGCGTGAGGGAGCTGCGACAGGGCGGCACTGAAGCTTTCTTT	CASVRELRQGGTEAFF
NA	NA	TRBV5-1	TRBJ2-5	TGCGCCAGCAGCTTGGTCCTTCAAGAGACCCAGTACTTC	CASSLVLQETQYF
TRBD1	NA	TRBV5-4	TRBJ2-2	TGTGCCAGCAGCTTGATGAAGGGGGCGCTGGGCACCGGGGAGCTGTTTTTT	CASSLMKGALGTGELFF
NA	NA	TRBV12-3/TRBV12-4	TRBJ1-2	TGTGCCAGCAGTTGGGGAGCTAACTATGGCTACACCTTC	CASSWGANYGYTF
NA	NA	TRBV7-9	TRBJ2-3	TGTGCCAGCAGAACCGGGACAACTCCGCACGGAGATACGCAGTATTTT	CASRTGTTPHGDTQYF
NA	NA	TRBV5-1	TRBJ2-5	TGCGCCAGCAGCTCCCGTTCTAGCGACCAGACCCAGTACTTC	CASSSRSSDQTQYF
TRBD1	NA	TRBV19	TRBJ1-2	TGTGCCAGTAGGCCCCGGGACAGGGGTGTTAACTATGGCTACACCTTC	CASRPRDRGVNYGYTF
TRBD1	NA	TRBV6-5	TRBJ2-3	TGTGCCACTGAATCCCCTGACAGGGCGGATACGCAGTATTTT	CATESPDRADTQYF
NA	NA	TRBV19	TRBJ1-2	TGTGCCAGTAGTATGGGGGCTGGCCTCGGAGGCTACACCTTC	CASSMGAGLGGYTF
TRBD2	NA	TRBV11-2	TRBJ2-2	TGTGCCAGCAGCACTACCCCCCCCGGCGGGAGTTACACCGGGGAGCTGTTTTTT	CASSTTPPGGSYTGELFF
NA	NA	TRBV29-1	TRBJ1-4	TGCAGCGTTGAGGGGGGAAATAATGAAAAACTGTTTTTT	CSVEGGNNEKLFF
TRBD2	NA	TRBV10-3	TRBJ2-3	TGTGCCATCAACGGAGCGGCGGGAGCTACGGTAGATACGCAGTATTTT	CAINGAAGATVDTQYF
NA	few	TRBV5-6	TRBJ1-6	TGTGCCAGCAGCTTGGGCCGCACAGATAGATACCTCCACTTT	CASSLGRTDRYLHF
TRBD1	NA	TRBV13	TRBJ1-4	TGTGCCAGCAGCTTAGGGACCGGGACAGGGAATGAAAAACTGTTTTTT	CASSLGTGTGNEKLFF
TRBD1	once	TRBV7-3	TRBJ2-5	TGTGCCAGCAGCTCCGGACAGGGGACGTTGGAGACCCAGTACTTC	CASSSGQGTLETQYF
TRBD1	NA	TRBV2	TRBJ1-1	TGTGCCAGCAGCTCCGGGACAGGCACTGAAGCTTTCTTT	CASSSGTGTEAFF
NA	NA	TRBV2	TRBJ2-7	TGTGCCAGCAGTGCTGCCATAGCCTCCTACGAGCAGTACTTC	CASSAAIASYEQYF
NA	NA	TRBV20-1	TRBJ2-5	TGCAGTGTTCGGGTTTGGGAGACCCAGTACTTC	CSVRVWETQYF
TRBD1	NA	TRBV24-1	TRBJ2-2	TGTGCCACCAGTGATAGCCCGGACAGGCGGGTCGGGGAGCTGTTTTTT	CATSDSPDRRVGELFF
NA	once	TRBV28	TRBJ1-2	TGTGCCAGCAGTCAGGTCTATGGCTACACCTTC	CASSQVYGYTF
NA	NA	TRBV12-3/TRBV12-4	TRBJ2-5	TGTGCCAGCAGTTTCGGGGTATGGGAGACCCAGTACTTC	CASSFGVWETQYF
TRBD1	NA	TRBV19	TRBJ1-2	TGTGCCAGTAGTATAGTAGGGGACAGTAACTATGGCTACACCTTC	CASSIVGDSNYGYTF
NA	NA	TRBV15	TRBJ2-1	TGTGCCACCAGCAGGGACAGACAGTCCCGGCTAGATGAGCAGTTCTTC	CATSRDRQSRLDEQFF
NA	NA	TRBV4-3	TRBJ2-5	TGCGCCAGCAGCCAAGGAGGACTACTCGGGGAGACCCAGTACTTC	CASSQGGLLGETQYF
NA	NA	TRBV12-2	TRBJ1-1	TGTGCAAGTCGCTTAGCCAGAAGGAGGGGTCCCCGCGGAACTGAAGCTTTCTTT	CASRLARRRGPRGTEAFF
NA	NA	TRBV7-2	TRBJ2-5	TGTGCCAGCAGCCCCCCTGGGAGGTTCCAAGAGACCCAGTACTTC	CASSPPGRFQETQYF
NA	once	TRBV5-1	TRBJ1-2	TGCGCCAGCAGCTTGGCAGGGCAAGACTATGGCTACACCTTC	CASSLAGQDYGYTF
TRBD1	NA	TRBV10-3	TRBJ1-6	TGTGCCATCAGTGAGGGAATGACAGGGGACAATTCACCCCTCCACTTT	CAISEGMTGDNSPLHF
TRBD1	NA	TRBV10-3	TRBJ1-2	TGTGCCATCAGTGCCTCCGGGACAGCCTCTAACTATGGCTACACCTTC	CAISASGTASNYGYTF